The clone carrying this T cell receptor beta chain was recorded once. The CDR3 has 12 residues. CDR1 is LGHDT and CDR2 is YNNKEL in the germline V gene (reference sequence). J gave up 10 bases and V 4 bases, and 4 bases lay outside the gene matches. These data are taken from a study of blood T cell repertoires in COVID-19. Study in general: Sources were T cells, B-cell-depleted T cells, or PBMCs; the material itself was cDNA or gDNA.

Authors' data handling: It was from reference gene primer amplification that nucleated cell counts were estimated. Here immunoSEQ multiplex PCR was the method, and the copy in TCRdb shows in-frame clones only, minus some. V and J calls and clone size come straight from that table; D and trimming were deduced from the DNA. The table includes 150,000 to 200,000 clones, 60% to 80% detected once. Participants were aged roughly 18 to 89 years from approximately 23 US areas. The sample comprised PBMCs or T cells enriched from blood (not recorded which). This receptor was obtained from a man aged 55 to 70 who had been exposed to COVID-19. This chain uses TRBV3-1 (or the pseudogene TRBV3-2) with TRBJ1-1; 9 bases fit TRBD1. The CDR3 nucleotides read TGTGCCAGCAGCCCGGTGACAGGGGGAGCTTTCTTT. As protein: CASSPVTGGAFF.